This TCR beta chain stems from a study of T cell responses to AZD1222 COVID-19 vaccine. Study context: Investigators merged groups given second doses at roughly 4 or roughly 12 weeks.

General observations from the study: Breadth and depth of Spike-specific TCRs rose after two AZD1222 doses.

Using immunoSEQ multiplex PCR, the repertoire was profiled, and TCRdb retains in-frame clones only, with some absent. The sample yields roughly 150,000 clones, over 75% seen once. The CDR3 length is 17 residues. Losses at the gene ends were 0 bases for V and 2 bases for J; bases not matched to a gene: 7. Per germline, CDR1 SGDLS and CDR2 YYNGEE. This clone was counted between two and nine times. Its antigen is undetermined. The sample consisted of peripheral blood, taken on day 0 of AZD1222 vaccination. The chain employs TRBV9 and TRBJ2-3; 9 bases align to TRBD2. The clonotype comes from an adult in good health. As DNA, the CDR3 is TGTGCCAGCAGCGTAGCGCCAGCGGGGGGATACACAGATACGCAGTATTTT. This sequence encodes CASSVAPAGGYTDTQYF.